This TCR beta chain was captured by sequencing in a study of long-term antiretroviral therapy in people with HIV. With regard to this clone: Antigen unknown.

This CDR3 is built from 15 residues. The germline CDR1 and CDR2 sequences are SQVTM and ANQGSEA. V was shortened by 1 base and J by 0 bases, with 10 bases between the two germline ends. Study results and caveats: ART adherence, viral resistance and therapy changes were undocumented.

Per donor, at least one pre-ART and at least two post-ART PBMC samples were obtained. Samples held roughly 1-11 million cryopreserved PBMC, and DNA extraction followed. Version v3.0 of the immunoSEQ assay ran at survey level. For every sample, sequencing targeted roughly 40,000-50,000 T-cell genomes. Repertoires were generated with immunoSEQ multiplex PCR, while TCRdb's copy carries only in-frame clones and drops some. The sample comprises fewer than 25,000 clones, about four fifths of which are singletons, and 4.3% rests with the top ten. J is TRBJ2-1 and V is TRBV29-1; D perhaps matches TRBD2 (5 bases). The sample here was unsorted PBMCs, taken roughly 6.1 years after starting antiretroviral therapy. The clonotype was recovered from a man younger than 45 with HIV. CDR3 bases: TGCAGCGTTGAAGTGTGGGAGAGCTCCTACAATGAGCAGTTCTTC. Protein product: CSVEVWESSYNEQFF.